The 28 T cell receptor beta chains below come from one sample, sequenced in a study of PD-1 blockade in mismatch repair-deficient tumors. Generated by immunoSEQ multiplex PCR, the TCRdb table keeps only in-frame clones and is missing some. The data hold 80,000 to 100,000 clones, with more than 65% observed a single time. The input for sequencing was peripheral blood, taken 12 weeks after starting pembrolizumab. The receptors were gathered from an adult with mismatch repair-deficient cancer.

The CDR3 DNA reads as TGTGCCAGCAGCTTGAGGGGGGCGTTGAACACTGAAGCTTTCTTT. Amino acid sequence: CASSLRGALNTEAFF. This sequence joins TRBV7-2 and TRBJ1-1, with D possibly TRBD1 on 6 matching bases. Germline lookup yields CDR1 SGHTA and CDR2 FQGNSA. V was cut by 3 bases and J by 0 bases, with 11 bases left in between. The CDR3 is 15 residues long. Together with reference TRBV7-2 and TRBJ1-1, the CDR3 gives the full variable domain: GAGVSQSPSNKVTEKGKDVELRCDPISGHTALYWYRQSLGQGLEFLIYFQGNSAPDKSGLPSDRFSAERTGGSVSTLTIQRTQQEDSAVYLCASSLRGALNTEAFFGQGTRLTVV.

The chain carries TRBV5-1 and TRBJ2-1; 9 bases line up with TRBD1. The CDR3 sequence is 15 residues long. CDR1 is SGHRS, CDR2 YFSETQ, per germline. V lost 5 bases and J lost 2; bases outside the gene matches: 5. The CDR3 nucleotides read TGCGCCAGCAGAGGCGGGACAGGGACCTACAATGAGCAGTTCTTC. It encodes CASRGGTGTYNEQFF.

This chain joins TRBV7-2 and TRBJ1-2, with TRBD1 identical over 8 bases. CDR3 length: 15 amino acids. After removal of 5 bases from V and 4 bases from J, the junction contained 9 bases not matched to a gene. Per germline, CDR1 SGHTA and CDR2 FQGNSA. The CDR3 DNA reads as TGTGCCAGCAGCCTCAGGACAGGGTCTGGCTATGGCTACACCTTC. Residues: CASSLRTGSGYGYTF. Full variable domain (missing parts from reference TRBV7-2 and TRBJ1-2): GAGVSQSPSNKVTEKGKDVELRCDPISGHTALYWYRQSLGQGLEFLIYFQGNSAPDKSGLPSDRFSAERTGGSVSTLTIQRTQQEDSAVYLCASSLRTGSGYGYTFGSGTRLTVV.

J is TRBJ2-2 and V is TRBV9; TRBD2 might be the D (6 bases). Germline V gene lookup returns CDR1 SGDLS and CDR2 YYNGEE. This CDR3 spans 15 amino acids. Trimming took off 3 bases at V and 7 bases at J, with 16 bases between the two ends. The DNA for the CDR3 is TGTGCCAGCAGCGGGCAGACTAGGACGATCGGGGAGCTGTTTTTT. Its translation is CASSGQTRTIGELFF. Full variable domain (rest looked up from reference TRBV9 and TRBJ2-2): DSGVTQTPKHLITATGQRVTLRCSPRSGDLSVYWYQQSLDQGLQFLIQYYNGEERAKGNILERFSAQQFPDLHSELNLSSLELGDSALYFCASSGQTRTIGELFFGEGSRLTVL.

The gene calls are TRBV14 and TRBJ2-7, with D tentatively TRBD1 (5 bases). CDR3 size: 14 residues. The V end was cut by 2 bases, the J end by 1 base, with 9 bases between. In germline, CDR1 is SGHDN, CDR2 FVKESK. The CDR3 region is CASSQTGGSYEQYF. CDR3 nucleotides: TGTGCCAGCAGCCAAACAGGTGGTTCCTACGAGCAGTACTTC.

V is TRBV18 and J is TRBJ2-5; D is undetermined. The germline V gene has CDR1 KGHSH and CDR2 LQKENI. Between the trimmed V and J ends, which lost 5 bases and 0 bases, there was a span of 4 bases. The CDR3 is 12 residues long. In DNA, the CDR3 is TGTGCCAGCTCAACTAACCAAGAGACCCAGTACTTC. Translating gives CASSTNQETQYF.

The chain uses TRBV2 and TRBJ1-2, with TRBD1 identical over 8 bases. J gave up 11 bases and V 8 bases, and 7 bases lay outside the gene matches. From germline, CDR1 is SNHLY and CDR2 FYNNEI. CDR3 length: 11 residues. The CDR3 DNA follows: TGTGCCAGCGGGTCCGACAGGGGATACACCTTC. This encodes CASGSDRGYTF.

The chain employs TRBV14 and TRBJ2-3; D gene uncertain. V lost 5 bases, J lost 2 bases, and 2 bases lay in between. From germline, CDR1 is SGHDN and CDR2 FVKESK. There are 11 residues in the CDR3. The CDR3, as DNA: TGTGCCAGCAGCTACACAGATACGCAGTATTTT. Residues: CASSYTDTQYF.

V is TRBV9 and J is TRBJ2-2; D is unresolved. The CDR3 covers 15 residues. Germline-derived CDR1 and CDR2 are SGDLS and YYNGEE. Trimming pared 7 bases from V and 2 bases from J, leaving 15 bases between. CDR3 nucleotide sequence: TGTGCCAGCTCCTCCAGAGGACCTAACACCGGGGAGCTGTTTTTT. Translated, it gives CASSSRGPNTGELFF. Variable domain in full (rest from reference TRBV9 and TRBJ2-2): DSGVTQTPKHLITATGQRVTLRCSPRSGDLSVYWYQQSLDQGLQFLIQYYNGEERAKGNILERFSAQQFPDLHSELNLSSLELGDSALYFCASSSRGPNTGELFFGEGSRLTVL.

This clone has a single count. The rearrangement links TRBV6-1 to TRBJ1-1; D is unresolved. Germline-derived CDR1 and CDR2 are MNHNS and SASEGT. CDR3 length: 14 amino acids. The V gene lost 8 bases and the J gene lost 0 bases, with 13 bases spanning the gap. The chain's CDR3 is CASLFSLVNTEAFF. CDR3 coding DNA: TGTGCCAGCCTCTTCTCTCTCGTGAACACTGAAGCTTTCTTT.

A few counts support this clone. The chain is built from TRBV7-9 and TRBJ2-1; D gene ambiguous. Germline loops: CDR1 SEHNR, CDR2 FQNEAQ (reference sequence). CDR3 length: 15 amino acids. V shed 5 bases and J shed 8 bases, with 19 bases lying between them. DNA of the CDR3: TGTGCCAGCAGCCCCCGCTTGGACGGCGACGATGAGCAGTTCTTC. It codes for CASSPRLDGDDEQFF.

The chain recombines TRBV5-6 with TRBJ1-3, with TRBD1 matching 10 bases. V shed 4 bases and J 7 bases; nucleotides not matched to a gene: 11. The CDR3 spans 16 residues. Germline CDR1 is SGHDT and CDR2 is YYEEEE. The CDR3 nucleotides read TGTGCCAGCAGCCTTCTAGGACAGGGGGTTTGGAACACCATATATTTT. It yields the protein CASSLLGQGVWNTIYF. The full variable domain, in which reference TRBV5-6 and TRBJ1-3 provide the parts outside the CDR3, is DAGVTQSPTHLIKTRGQQVTLRCSPKSGHDTVSWYQQALGQGPQFIFQYYEEEERQRGNFPDRFSGHQFPNYSSELNVNALLLGDSALYLCASSLLGQGVWNTIYFGEGSWLTVV.

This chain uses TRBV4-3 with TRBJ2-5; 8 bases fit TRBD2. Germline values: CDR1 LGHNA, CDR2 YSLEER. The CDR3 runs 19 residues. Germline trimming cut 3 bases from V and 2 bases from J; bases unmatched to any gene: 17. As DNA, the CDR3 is TGCGCCAGCAGCCAGGGACTTGTATGGCGGGAGGAGGGACAAGAGACCCAGTACTTC. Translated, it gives CASSQGLVWREEGQETQYF.

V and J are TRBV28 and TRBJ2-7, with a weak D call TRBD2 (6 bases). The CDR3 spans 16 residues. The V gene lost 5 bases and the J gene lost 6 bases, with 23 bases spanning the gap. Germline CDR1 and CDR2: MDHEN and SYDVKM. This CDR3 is CASSPRRVTKGSEQYF. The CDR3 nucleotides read TGTGCCAGCAGTCCCCGGAGGGTCACCAAAGGGAGCGAGCAGTACTTC.

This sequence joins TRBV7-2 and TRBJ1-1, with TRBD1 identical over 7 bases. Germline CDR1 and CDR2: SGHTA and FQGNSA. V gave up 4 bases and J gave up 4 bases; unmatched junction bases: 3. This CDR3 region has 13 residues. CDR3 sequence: CASSSNRGTEAFF. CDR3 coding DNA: TGTGCCAGCAGCTCTAACAGGGGCACTGAAGCTTTCTTT.

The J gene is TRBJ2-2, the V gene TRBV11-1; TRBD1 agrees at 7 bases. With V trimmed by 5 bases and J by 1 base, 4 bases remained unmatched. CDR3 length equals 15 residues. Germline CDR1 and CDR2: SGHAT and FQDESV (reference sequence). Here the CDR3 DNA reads TGTGCCAGCAGCCGAAACAGGGGGAACACCGGGGAGCTGTTTTTT. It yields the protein CASSRNRGNTGELFF.

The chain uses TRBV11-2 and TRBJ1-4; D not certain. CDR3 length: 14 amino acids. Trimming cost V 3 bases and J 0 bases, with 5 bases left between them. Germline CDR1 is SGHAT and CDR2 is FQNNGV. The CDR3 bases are TGTGCCAGCAGCTTGGGAGCAACTAATGAAAAACTGTTTTTT. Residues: CASSLGATNEKLFF.

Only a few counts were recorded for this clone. The CDR3, as DNA: TGTGCCAGCAGCTTGACAGACAGAGACTACGAGCAGTACTTC. Encoded protein: CASSLTDRDYEQYF. The V and J genes are TRBV28 and TRBJ2-7; a possible D gene is TRBD1 (5 bases). With 6 bases removed from V and 3 bases from J, the gap between germline ends came to 15 bases. The CDR3 is 14 amino acids. The V gene's germline CDR1 is MDHEN and CDR2 SYDVKM. The variable domain in full, completed from reference TRBV28 and TRBJ2-7, reads DVKVTQSSRYLVKRTGEKVFLECVQDMDHENMFWYRQDPGLGLRLIYFSYDVKMKEKGDIPEGYSVSREKKERFSLILESASTNQTSMYLCASSLTDRDYEQYFGPGTRLTVT.

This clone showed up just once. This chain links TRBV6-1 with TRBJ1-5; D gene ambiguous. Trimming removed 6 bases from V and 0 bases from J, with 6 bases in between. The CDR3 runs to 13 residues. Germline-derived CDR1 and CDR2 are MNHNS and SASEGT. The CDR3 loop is CASRDYSNQPQHF. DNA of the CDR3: TGTGCCAGCAGAGATTATAGCAATCAGCCCCAGCATTTT.

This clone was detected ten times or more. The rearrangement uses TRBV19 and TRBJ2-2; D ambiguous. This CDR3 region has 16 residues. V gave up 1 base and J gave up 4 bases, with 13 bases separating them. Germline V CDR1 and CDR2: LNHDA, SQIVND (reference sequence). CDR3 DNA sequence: TGTGCCAGTAGTATAGCGCGCCTCCTGGGCACCGGGGAGCTGTTTTTT. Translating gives CASSIARLLGTGELFF.

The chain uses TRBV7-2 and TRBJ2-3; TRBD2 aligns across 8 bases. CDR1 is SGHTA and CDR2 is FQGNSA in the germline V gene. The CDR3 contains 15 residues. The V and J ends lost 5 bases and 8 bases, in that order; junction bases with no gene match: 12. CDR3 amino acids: CASSPKAGDWGTQYF. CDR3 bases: TGTGCCAGCAGCCCAAAAGCGGGAGACTGGGGTACGCAGTATTTT.

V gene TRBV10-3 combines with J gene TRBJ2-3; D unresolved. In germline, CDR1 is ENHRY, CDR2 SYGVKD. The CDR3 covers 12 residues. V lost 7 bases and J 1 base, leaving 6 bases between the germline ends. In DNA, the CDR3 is TGTGCCATCACCCCGGGCACAGATACGCAGTATTTT. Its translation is CAITPGTDTQYF.

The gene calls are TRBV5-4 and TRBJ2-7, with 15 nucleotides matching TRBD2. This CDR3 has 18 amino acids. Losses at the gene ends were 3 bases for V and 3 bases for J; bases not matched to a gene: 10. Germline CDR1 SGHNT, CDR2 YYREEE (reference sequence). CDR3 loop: CASSSRGTSGRSGYEQYF. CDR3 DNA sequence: TGTGCCAGCAGCTCTAGAGGGACTAGCGGGAGGTCGGGCTACGAGCAGTACTTC.

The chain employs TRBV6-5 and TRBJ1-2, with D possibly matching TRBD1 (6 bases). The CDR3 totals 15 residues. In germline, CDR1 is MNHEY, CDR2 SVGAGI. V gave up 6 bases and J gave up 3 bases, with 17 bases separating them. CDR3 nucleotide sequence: TGTGCCAGCAGGCAACAGGGCCAGGAGGACTATGGCTACACCTTC. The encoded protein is CASRQQGQEDYGYTF.

The CDR3 here is CASSQDSGEQYF. Here the CDR3 DNA reads TGCGCCAGCAGCCAAGATTCCGGGGAGCAGTACTTC. The rearrangement joins TRBV4-1 to TRBJ2-7; D not certain. The CDR3 is 12 amino acids. The germline gives CDR1 MGHRA, CDR2 YSYEKL. The V end lost 0 bases, the J end lost 7 bases, and 7 bases lay between the germline ends.

The CDR3 region is CASSLLGGGEAFF. As DNA, the CDR3 is TGTGCCAGCAGCTTGCTGGGGGGGGGTGAAGCTTTCTTT. The chain carries TRBV11-3 and TRBJ1-1; a weak D match, TRBD1 (5 bases). The germline V gene has CDR1 SGHNT and CDR2 YENEEA. This CDR3 has 13 residues. Trimming pared 3 bases from V and 7 bases from J, leaving 12 bases between.

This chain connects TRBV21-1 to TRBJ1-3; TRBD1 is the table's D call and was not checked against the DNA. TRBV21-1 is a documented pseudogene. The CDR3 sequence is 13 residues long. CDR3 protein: CASSGLQGNTIYF. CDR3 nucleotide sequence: TGTGCCAGCAGCGGATTACAGGGAAACACCATATATTTT.

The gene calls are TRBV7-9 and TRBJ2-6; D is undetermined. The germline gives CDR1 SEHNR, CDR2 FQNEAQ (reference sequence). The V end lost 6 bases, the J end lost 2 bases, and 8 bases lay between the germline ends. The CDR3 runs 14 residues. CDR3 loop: CASSFTAGANVLTF. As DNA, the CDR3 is TGTGCCAGCAGTTTTACAGCTGGGGCCAACGTCCTGACTTTC.